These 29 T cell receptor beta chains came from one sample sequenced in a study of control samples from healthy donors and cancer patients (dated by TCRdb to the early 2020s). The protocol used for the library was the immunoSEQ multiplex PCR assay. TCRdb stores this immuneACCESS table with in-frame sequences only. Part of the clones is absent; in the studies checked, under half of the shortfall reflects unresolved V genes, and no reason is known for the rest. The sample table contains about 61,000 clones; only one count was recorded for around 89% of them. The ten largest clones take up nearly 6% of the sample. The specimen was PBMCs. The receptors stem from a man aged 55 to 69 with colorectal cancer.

CDR3 sequence (DNA): TGTGCCAGCACCAAACGGGTCCGAACTGGCAGGAGCTCCTACGAGCAGTACTTC. The encoded protein is CASTKRVRTGRSSYEQYF. V is TRBV3-1 (or the pseudogene TRBV3-2) and J is TRBJ2-7; unclear D gene. Trimming removed 7 bases from V and 0 bases from J, with 25 bases in between. Germline CDR1 is LGHDT and CDR2 is YNNKEL (reference sequence). This CDR3 is 18 amino acids long.

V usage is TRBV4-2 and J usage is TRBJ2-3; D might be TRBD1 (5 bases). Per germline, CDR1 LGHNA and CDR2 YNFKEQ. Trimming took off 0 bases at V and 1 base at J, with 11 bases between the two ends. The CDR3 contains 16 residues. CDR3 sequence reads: CASSQDARVGTDTQYF. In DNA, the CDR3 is TGTGCCAGCAGCCAAGATGCCAGGGTCGGCACAGATACGCAGTATTTT.

The DNA of the CDR3 is TGTGCCAGCAGCTTAGTCCCCCGAAGAGAAGCCGGGGAGCTGTTTTTT. Its translation is CASSLVPRREAGELFF. The J gene is TRBJ2-2, the V gene TRBV7-2; no reliable D call. Trimming took off 1 base at V and 6 bases at J, with 15 bases between the two ends. The CDR3 contains 16 residues. Germline assignment: CDR1 SGHTA and CDR2 FQGNSA. Together with reference TRBV7-2 and TRBJ2-2, the CDR3 gives the full variable domain: GAGVSQSPSNKVTEKGKDVELRCDPISGHTALYWYRQSLGQGLEFLIYFQGNSAPDKSGLPSDRFSAERTGGSVSTLTIQRTQQEDSAVYLCASSLVPRREAGELFFGEGSRLTVL.

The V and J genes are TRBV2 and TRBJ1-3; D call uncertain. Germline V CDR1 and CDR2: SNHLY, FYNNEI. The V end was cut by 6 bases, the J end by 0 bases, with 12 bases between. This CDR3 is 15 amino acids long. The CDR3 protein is CASRAQLYSGNTIYF. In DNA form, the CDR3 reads TGTGCCAGCAGAGCTCAACTCTACTCTGGAAACACCATATATTTT.

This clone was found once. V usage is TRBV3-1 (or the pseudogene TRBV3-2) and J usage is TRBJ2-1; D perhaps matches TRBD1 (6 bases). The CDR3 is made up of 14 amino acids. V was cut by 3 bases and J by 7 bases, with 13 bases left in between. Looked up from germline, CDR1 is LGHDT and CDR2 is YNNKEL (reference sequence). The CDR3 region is CASSQRGGRNEQFF. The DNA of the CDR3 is TGTGCCAGCAGCCAGAGAGGGGGTAGGAATGAGCAGTTCTTC.

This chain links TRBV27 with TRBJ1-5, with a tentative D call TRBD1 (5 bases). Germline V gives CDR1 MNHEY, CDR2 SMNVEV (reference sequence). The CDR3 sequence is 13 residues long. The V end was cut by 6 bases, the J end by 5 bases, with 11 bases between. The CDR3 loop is CASRGGDDQPQHF. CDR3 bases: TGTGCCAGCAGGGGAGGGGACGATCAGCCCCAGCATTTT.

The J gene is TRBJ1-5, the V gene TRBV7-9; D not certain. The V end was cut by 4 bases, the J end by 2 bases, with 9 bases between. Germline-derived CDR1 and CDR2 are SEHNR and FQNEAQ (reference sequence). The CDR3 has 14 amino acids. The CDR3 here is CASSSEQGNQPQHF. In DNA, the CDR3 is TGTGCCAGCAGCTCAGAGCAGGGCAATCAGCCCCAGCATTTT.

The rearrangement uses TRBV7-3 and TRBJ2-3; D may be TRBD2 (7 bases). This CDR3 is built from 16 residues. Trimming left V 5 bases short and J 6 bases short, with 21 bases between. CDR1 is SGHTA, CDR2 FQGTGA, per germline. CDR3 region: CASSPRMAGAGDTQYF. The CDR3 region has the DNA TGTGCCAGCAGCCCACGGATGGCGGGGGCGGGGGATACGCAGTATTTT.

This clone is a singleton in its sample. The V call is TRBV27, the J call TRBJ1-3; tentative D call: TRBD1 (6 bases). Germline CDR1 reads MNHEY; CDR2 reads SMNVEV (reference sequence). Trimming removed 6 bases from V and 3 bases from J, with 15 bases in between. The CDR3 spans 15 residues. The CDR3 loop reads CASSPFTQGGNTIYF. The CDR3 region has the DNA TGTGCCAGCAGCCCCTTTACACAGGGTGGAAACACCATATATTTT.

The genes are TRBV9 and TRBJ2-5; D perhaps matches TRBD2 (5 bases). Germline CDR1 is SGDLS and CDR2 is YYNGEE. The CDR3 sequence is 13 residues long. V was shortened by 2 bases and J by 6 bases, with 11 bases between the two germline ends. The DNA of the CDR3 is TGTGCCAGCAGCGTCGACTATAAACAGACCCAGTACTTC. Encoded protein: CASSVDYKQTQYF.

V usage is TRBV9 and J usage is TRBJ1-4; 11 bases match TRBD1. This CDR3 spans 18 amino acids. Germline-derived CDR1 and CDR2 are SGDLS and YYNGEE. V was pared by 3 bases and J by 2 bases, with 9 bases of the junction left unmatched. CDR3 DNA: TGTGCCAGCAGCGAGAGGACAGGGGGCTACTGGACTAATGAAAAACTGTTTTTT. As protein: CASSERTGGYWTNEKLFF.

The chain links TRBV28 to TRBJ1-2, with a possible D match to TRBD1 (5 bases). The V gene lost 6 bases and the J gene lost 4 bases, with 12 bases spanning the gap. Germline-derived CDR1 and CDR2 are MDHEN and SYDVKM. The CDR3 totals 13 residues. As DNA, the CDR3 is TGTGCCAGCAGGCCATGGGGGGGCTATGGCTACACCTTC. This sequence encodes CASRPWGGYGYTF.

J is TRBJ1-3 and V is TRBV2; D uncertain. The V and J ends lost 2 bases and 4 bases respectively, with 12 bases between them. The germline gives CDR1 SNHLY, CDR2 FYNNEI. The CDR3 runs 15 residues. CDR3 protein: CASSENPRIGNTIYF. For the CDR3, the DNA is TGTGCCAGCAGTGAAAATCCCAGGATCGGAAACACCATATATTTT.

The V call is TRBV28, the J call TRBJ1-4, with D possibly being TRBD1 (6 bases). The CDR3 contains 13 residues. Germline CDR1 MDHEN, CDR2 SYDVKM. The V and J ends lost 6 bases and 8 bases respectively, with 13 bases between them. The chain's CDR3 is CASSQGGSEKLFF. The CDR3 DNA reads TGTGCCAGCAGCCAAGGGGGGTCCGAAAAACTGTTTTTT.

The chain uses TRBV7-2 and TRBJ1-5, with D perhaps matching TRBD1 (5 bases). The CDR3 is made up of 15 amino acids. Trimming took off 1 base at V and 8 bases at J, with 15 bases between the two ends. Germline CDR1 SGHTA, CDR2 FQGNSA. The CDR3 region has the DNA TGTGCCAGCAGCTTAGTGGGGGGTGGGGGGGAGCCCCAGCATTTT. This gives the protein CASSLVGGGGEPQHF.

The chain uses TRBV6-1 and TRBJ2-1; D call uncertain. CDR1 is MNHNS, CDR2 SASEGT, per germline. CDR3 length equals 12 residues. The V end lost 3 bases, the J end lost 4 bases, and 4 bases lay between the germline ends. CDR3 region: CASSEEYNEQFF. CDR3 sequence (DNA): TGTGCCAGCAGTGAGGAGTACAATGAGCAGTTCTTC.

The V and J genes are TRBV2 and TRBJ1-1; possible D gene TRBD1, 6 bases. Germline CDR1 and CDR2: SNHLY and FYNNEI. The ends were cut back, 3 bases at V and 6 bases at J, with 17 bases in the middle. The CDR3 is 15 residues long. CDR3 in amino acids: CASSDFSRGGAEAFF. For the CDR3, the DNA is TGTGCCAGCAGTGATTTCTCCCGGGGGGGCGCTGAAGCTTTCTTT.

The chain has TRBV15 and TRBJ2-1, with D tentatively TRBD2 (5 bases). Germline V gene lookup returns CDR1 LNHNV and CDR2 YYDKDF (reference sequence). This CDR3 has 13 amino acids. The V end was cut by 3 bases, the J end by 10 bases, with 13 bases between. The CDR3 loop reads CATSREGLAEQFF. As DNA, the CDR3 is TGTGCCACCAGCAGGGAAGGACTCGCCGAGCAGTTCTTC.

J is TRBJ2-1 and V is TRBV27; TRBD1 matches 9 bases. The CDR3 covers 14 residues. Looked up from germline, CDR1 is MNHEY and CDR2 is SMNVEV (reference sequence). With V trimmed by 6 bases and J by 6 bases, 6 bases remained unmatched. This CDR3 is CASRGRQGVNEQFF. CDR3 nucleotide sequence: TGTGCCAGCAGAGGGCGACAGGGGGTCAATGAGCAGTTCTTC.

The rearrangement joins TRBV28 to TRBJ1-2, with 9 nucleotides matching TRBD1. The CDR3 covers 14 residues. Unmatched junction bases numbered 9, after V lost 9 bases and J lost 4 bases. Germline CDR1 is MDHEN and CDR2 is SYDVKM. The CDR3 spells CASRGTGPGYGYTF. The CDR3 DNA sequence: TGTGCCAGTCGGGGGACAGGGCCTGGCTATGGCTACACCTTC.

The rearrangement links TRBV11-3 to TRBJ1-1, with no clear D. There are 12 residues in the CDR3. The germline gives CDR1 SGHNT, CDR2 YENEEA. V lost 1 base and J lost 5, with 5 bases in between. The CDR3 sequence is CASSLAGTEAFF. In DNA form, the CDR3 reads TGTGCCAGCAGCTTAGCCGGGACTGAAGCTTTCTTT.

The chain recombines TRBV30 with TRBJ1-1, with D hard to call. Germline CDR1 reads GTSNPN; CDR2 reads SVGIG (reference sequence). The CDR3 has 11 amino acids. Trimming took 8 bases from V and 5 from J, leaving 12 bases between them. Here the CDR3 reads CARHGRTEAFF. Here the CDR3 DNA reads TGTGCCCGACACGGGAGGACTGAAGCTTTCTTT.

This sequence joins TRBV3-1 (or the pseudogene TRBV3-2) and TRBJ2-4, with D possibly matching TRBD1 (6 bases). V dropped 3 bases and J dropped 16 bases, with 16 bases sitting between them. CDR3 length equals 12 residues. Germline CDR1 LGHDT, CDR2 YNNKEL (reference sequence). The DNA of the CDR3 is TGTGCCAGCAGCCAGAGCAGGGGTCCTGAATACTTC. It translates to CASSQSRGPEYF.

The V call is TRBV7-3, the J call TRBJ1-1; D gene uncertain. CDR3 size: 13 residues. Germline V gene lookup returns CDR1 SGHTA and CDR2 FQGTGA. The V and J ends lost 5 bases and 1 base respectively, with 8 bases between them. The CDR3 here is CASSTMGNTEAFF. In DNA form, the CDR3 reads TGTGCCAGCAGCACGATGGGGAACACTGAAGCTTTCTTT.

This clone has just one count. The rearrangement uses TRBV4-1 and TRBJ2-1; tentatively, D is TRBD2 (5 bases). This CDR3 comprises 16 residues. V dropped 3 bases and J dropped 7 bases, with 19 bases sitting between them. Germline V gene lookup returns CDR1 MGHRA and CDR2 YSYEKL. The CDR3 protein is CASSHADRDWRNEQFF. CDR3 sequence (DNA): TGCGCCAGCAGCCATGCCGATCGGGATTGGCGGAATGAGCAGTTCTTC.

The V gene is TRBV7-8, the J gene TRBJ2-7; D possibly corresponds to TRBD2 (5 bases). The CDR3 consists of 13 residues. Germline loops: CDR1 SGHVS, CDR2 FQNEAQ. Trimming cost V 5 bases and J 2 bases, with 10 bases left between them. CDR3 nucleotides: TGTGCCAGCAGCCCCGAGGGCCCCTACGAGCAGTACTTC. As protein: CASSPEGPYEQYF.

The CDR3 reads CASSLYPPRDRGRTNEKLFF. The CDR3 DNA follows: TGTGCCAGCAGTTTATACCCCCCTCGGGACAGGGGGCGGACTAATGAAAAACTGTTTTTT. The chain uses TRBV27 and TRBJ1-4; 12 bases agree with TRBD1. The CDR3 has 20 amino acids. Germline lookup yields CDR1 MNHEY and CDR2 SMNVEV (reference sequence). J was trimmed by 2 bases and V by 1 base; bases with no gene match: 11. Together with reference TRBV27 and TRBJ1-4, the CDR3 gives the full variable domain: EAQVTQNPRYLITVTGKKLTVTCSQNMNHEYMSWYRQDPGLGLRQIYYSMNVEVTDKGDVPEGYKVSRKEKRNFPLILESPSPNQTSLYFCASSLYPPRDRGRTNEKLFFGSGTQLSVL.

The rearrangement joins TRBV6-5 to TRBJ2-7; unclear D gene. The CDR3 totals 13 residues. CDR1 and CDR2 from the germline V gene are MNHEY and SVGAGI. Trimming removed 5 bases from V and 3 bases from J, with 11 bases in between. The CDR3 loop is CASSQRDGYEQYF. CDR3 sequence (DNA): TGTGCCAGCAGTCAGCGAGACGGCTACGAGCAGTACTTC.

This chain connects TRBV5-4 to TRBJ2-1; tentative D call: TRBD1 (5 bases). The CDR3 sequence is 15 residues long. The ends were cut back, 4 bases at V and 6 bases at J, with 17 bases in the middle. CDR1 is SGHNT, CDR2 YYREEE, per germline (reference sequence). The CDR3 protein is CASSLLTVRGNEQFF. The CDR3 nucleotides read TGTGCCAGCAGCCTACTGACAGTTAGGGGCAATGAGCAGTTCTTC.